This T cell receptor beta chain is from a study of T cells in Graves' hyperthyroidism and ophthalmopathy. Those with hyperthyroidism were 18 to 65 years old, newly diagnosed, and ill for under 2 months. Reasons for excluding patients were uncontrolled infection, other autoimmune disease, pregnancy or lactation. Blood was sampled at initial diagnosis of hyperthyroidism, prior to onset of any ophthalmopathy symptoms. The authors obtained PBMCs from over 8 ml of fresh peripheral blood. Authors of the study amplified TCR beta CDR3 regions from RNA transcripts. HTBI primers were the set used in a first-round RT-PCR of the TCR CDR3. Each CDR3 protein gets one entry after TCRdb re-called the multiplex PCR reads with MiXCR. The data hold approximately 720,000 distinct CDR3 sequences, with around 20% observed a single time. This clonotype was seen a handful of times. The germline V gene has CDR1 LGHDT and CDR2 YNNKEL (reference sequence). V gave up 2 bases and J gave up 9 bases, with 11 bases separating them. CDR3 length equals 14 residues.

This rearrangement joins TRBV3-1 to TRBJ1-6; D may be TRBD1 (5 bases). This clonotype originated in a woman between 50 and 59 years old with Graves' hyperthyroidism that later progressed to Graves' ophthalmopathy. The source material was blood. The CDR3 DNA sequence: TGTGCCAGCAGCCAACCAGGGAACGGTTCACCCCTCCACTTT. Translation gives CASSQPGNGSPLHF. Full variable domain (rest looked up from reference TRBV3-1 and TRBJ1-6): DTAVSQTPKYLVTQMGNDKSIKCEQNLGHDTMYWYKQDSKKFLKIMFSYNNKELIINETVPNRFSPKSPDKAHLNLHINSLELGDSAVYFCASSQPGNGSPLHFGNGTRLTVT.